Below, 27 T cell receptor beta chains from the same sample are listed, as sequenced in a study of spatial heterogeneity in lung cancer. As to time point: sample taken at primary tumor resection. TCRs were sequenced from unsorted whole RNA of tumor, nontumor lung or PBMC. TCRdb re-called the 5' RACE reads with MiXCR, one entry per CDR3 protein. Here the sample spans over a thousand distinct CDR3 sequences, 25% to 30% being singletons. The material sequenced was PBMCs, taken at surgery. These receptors all stem from a female donor with early-stage non-small cell lung cancer.

Concerning this clonotype: Since the library was made to target alpha chains, this beta chain is a stray read and its abundance is not meaningful. The chain recombines TRBV7-2 with TRBJ1-2, with no clear D. The CDR3 contains 13 residues. CDR1 is SGHTA, CDR2 FQGNSA, per germline. Deletions cut 1 base from V and 7 bases from J, with 10 bases between. CDR3 coding DNA: TGTGCCAGCAGCTTAGAGTCCGTCTCTGGCTACACCTTC. Translation: CASSLESVSGYTF.

This clonotype was counted a few times. As an off-target read in a library built for alpha chains, this beta chain has a frequency of little significance. This chain connects TRBV6-6 to TRBJ2-7; D may be TRBD1 or TRBD2 (7 bases each). Trimming cost V 2 bases and J 5 bases, with 25 bases left between them. Germline V gene sequence: CDR1 MNHNY, CDR2 SVGAGI (reference sequence). This CDR3 is 18 amino acids long. The CDR3, as DNA: TGTGCCAGCAGTTACGACTTAGGGTCCAGGGGGGGCATTGACGAGCAGTACTTC. Encoded protein: CASSYDLGSRGGIDEQYF.

This clonotype is deemed large. Little can be read into the size of this beta chain, an off-target read in a library designed for alpha chains. The V call is TRBV10-3, the J call TRBJ2-7; D unresolved. CDR3 length: 12 amino acids. CDR1 ENHRY and CDR2 SYGVKD come from the germline V gene. Trimming pared 3 bases from V and 7 bases from J, leaving 10 bases between. CDR3 coding DNA: TGTGCCATCAGTGACCCCGACAAGGAGCAGTACTTC. Protein: CAISDPDKEQYF.

Judged by abundance, this clonotype is large. With the library built for alpha chains, this beta chain is off target and its frequency is not meaningful. J is TRBJ2-5 and V is TRBV14; no clear D. The V and J ends lost 3 bases and 1 base respectively, with 9 bases between them. CDR1 and CDR2 (germline): SGHDN, FVKESK. The CDR3 covers 14 residues. The CDR3: CASSQPWTQETQYF. The CDR3, as DNA: TGTGCCAGCAGCCAGCCCTGGACCCAAGAGACCCAGTACTTC.

This clonotype has a handful of counts. The library was built for alpha chains, so this beta chain is an off-target read and its size means little. The chain carries TRBV11-2 and TRBJ2-5; tentatively, D is TRBD1 or TRBD2 (6 bases each). Germline CDR1 and CDR2: SGHAT and FQNNGV. The CDR3 is 16 amino acids. Trimming took 5 bases from V and 4 from J, leaving 20 bases between them. CDR3 nucleotides: TGTGCCAGCAGCCTCCAGGGTCGGAGGGGGAGAGAGACCCAGTACTTC. Translating it yields CASSLQGRRGRETQYF.

As regards this clonotype: Because this beta chain is a stray read in a library intended to capture alpha chains, its abundance should not be given much weight. J is TRBJ2-5 and V is TRBV7-2; tentatively, D is TRBD2 (5 bases). The CDR3 is made up of 16 amino acids. Germline assignment: CDR1 SGHTA and CDR2 FQGNSA. The V gene lost 2 bases and the J gene lost 3 bases, with 16 bases spanning the gap. The CDR3 protein is CASSLPPSGAEETQYF. CDR3 nucleotide sequence: TGTGCCAGCAGCTTACCCCCGAGCGGAGCAGAAGAGACCCAGTACTTC.

On this clonotype: Since the library was made to target alpha chains, this beta chain is a stray read and its abundance is not meaningful. The rearrangement uses TRBV12-3 or TRBV12-4 and TRBJ2-1, with 12 bases that match TRBD2. J gave up 9 bases and V 5 bases, and 8 bases lay outside the gene matches. This CDR3 spans 15 amino acids. CDR3 in amino acids: CASSHLAGGTFEQFF. The DNA for the CDR3 is TGTGCCAGCAGTCATCTAGCGGGAGGGACGTTTGAGCAGTTCTTC.

A remark on this clonotype: This beta chain turned up in a library designed for alpha chains; as an off-target read, its abundance says little. The CDR3: CSVVAGGVNEQFF. DNA of the CDR3: TGCAGCGTTGTAGCGGGGGGTGTAAATGAGCAGTTCTTC. The V gene is TRBV29-1, the J gene TRBJ2-1; 10 nucleotides line up with TRBD2. The germline V gene encodes CDR1 SQVTM and CDR2 ANQGSEA. J gave up 7 bases and V 4 bases, and 4 bases lay outside the gene matches. This CDR3 has 13 amino acids.

This clonotype has more than one count but fewer than ten. This beta chain is off target for a library built for alpha chains, so its abundance means little. The V call is TRBV6-5, the J call TRBJ2-2; 13 positions agree with TRBD2. V lost 7 bases and J lost 7; bases outside the gene matches: 9. From germline, CDR1 is MNHEY and CDR2 SVGAGI. The CDR3 is 16 amino acids. This CDR3 is CASKRTSGRGGGELFF. Written as DNA, the CDR3 is TGTGCCAGCAAAAGGACTAGCGGGAGAGGTGGCGGGGAGCTGTTTTTT.

This clonotype was picked up a small number of times. As an off-target read in a library built for alpha chains, this beta chain has a frequency of little significance. This chain uses TRBV2 with TRBJ2-3; TRBD2 matches at 8 bases. The CDR3 sequence is 15 residues long. Germline V gene lookup returns CDR1 SNHLY and CDR2 FYNNEI. The trim removed 1 base at V and 3 bases at J, leaving 3 bases unmatched. CDR3 DNA: TGTGCCAGCAGTGAAGTACTAGCGGTGACAGATACGCAGTATTTT. It yields the protein CASSEVLAVTDTQYF.

This clonotype was seen only a few times. This beta chain is a stray read from a library made for alpha chains; its abundance is not meaningful. The chain carries TRBV5-1 and TRBJ2-1; TRBD2 aligns across 13 bases. Germline V CDR1 and CDR2: SGHRS, YFSETQ. V was clipped by 6 bases and J by 3 bases; unmatched bases: 3. This CDR3 has 15 amino acids. The CDR3 reads CASKRTSGGYNEQFF. Written as DNA, the CDR3 is TGCGCCAGCAAGAGGACTAGCGGGGGCTACAATGAGCAGTTCTTC.

Points on this clonotype: This beta chain is a stray sequence in a library constructed for alpha chains; its clone size is not meaningful. V gene TRBV5-1 combines with J gene TRBJ2-1; D is unresolved. This CDR3 spans 11 amino acids. Germline CDR1 and CDR2: SGHRS and YFSETQ. Trimming shortened V by 3 bases and J by 6 bases, and 4 bases separated the two germline ends. CDR3 region: CASSWANEQFF. In DNA, the CDR3 is TGCGCCAGCAGCTGGGCCAATGAGCAGTTCTTC.

This clonotype was observed a few times. This beta chain lies outside the target of a library built for alpha chains; its clone size means little. The V gene is TRBV27, the J gene TRBJ2-7; 11 bases agree with TRBD1. The length of the CDR3 is 14 residues. Losses at the gene ends were 5 bases for V and 7 bases for J; bases not matched to a gene: 7. Germline assignment: CDR1 MNHEY and CDR2 SMNVEV (reference sequence). CDR3 bases: TGTGCCAGCAGTCCCCGGACAGGGGGCACGGAGCAGTACTTC. Translated: CASSPRTGGTEQYF.

This clonotype is categorized as large. This beta chain turned up in a library designed for alpha chains; as an off-target read, its abundance says little. The chain recombines TRBV7-3 with TRBJ2-3; the match to TRBD2 covers 10 bases. The CDR3 runs 16 residues. With 5 bases clipped from V and 2 bases from J, the junction kept 7 bases outside the gene matches. The germline gives CDR1 SGHTA, CDR2 FQGTGA. The CDR3 coding sequence is TGTGCCAGCAGCGGACTGACTAGCGGGTCCACAGATACGCAGTATTTT. Encoded protein: CASSGLTSGSTDTQYF.

Points on this clonotype: The size of this beta chain means little, since it is a stray read in a library made for alpha chains. The chain combines TRBV2 with TRBJ2-6; D not resolved. The germline V gene encodes CDR1 SNHLY and CDR2 FYNNEI. The CDR3 spans 15 residues. The V gene lost 5 bases and the J gene lost 0 bases, with 8 bases spanning the gap. The CDR3 sequence is CASSRGFSGANVLTF. CDR3 DNA sequence: TGTGCCAGCAGTCGTGGCTTCTCTGGGGCCAACGTCCTGACTTTC.

Note on this clonotype: This beta chain represents an off-target read in a library built for alpha chains; its size is of limited meaning. V usage is TRBV12-3 or TRBV12-4 and J usage is TRBJ1-1; possible D gene TRBD1, 5 bases. The CDR3 is 19 amino acids. The V and J ends lost 2 bases and 1 base respectively, with 23 bases between them. CDR3 protein: CASSLYPPFFGGENTEAFF. The CDR3 region has the DNA TGTGCCAGCAGTTTATACCCCCCATTTTTCGGAGGGGAGAACACTGAAGCTTTCTTT.

As to this clonotype: As an off-target read in a library built for alpha chains, this beta chain has a frequency of little significance. The rearrangement links TRBV29-1 to TRBJ2-7; 8 positions agree with TRBD1. Germline CDR1 reads SQVTM; CDR2 reads ANQGSEA. V shed 4 bases and J 9 bases; nucleotides not matched to a gene: 11. The CDR3 totals 13 residues. The CDR3 sequence is CSVVDKDRDRQYV. CDR3 coding DNA: TGCAGCGTTGTGGACAAGGACAGGGATAGGCAGTACGTC.

This clonotype has just a few counts. As an off-target read in a library built for alpha chains, this beta chain has a frequency of little significance. The chain employs TRBV6-5 and TRBJ2-6; 8 positions agree with TRBD1. The CDR3 covers 16 residues. Germline V CDR1 and CDR2: MNHEY, SVGAGI. V was pared by 5 bases and J by 0 bases, with 3 bases of the junction left unmatched. The CDR3 loop reads CASSGRGLSGANVLTF. CDR3 coding DNA: TGTGCCAGCAGTGGCAGGGGGCTCTCTGGGGCCAACGTCCTGACTTTC.

This clonotype is labeled as large. For a library built for alpha chains, this beta chain is a stray read; little rests on its size. The chain combines TRBV9 with TRBJ2-3; D call uncertain. In germline, CDR1 is SGDLS, CDR2 YYNGEE. Deletions cut 1 base from V and 2 bases from J, with 5 bases between. The CDR3 is 13 residues long. Written as DNA, the CDR3 is TGTGCCAGCAGCGTATATACCACAGATACGCAGTATTTT. Its protein product is CASSVYTTDTQYF. Using reference TRBV9 and TRBJ2-3 for the parts outside the CDR3, the full variable domain is DSGVTQTPKHLITATGQRVTLRCSPRSGDLSVYWYQQSLDQGLQFLIQYYNGEERAKGNILERFSAQQFPDLHSELNLSSLELGDSALYFCASSVYTTDTQYFGPGTRLTVL.

This clonotype is classed as large. The library was prepared for alpha chains; this beta chain is a stray read, so its frequency means little. The CDR3 sequence: CASSHGLAGYQETQYF. CDR3 bases: TGTGCCAGCAGCCATGGACTAGCGGGGTACCAAGAGACCCAGTACTTC. The chain employs TRBV7-2 and TRBJ2-5, with 12 nucleotides matching TRBD2. Trimming took 5 bases from V and 0 from J; bases not matched to a gene: 4. CDR3 length: 16 residues. Germline V gene lookup returns CDR1 SGHTA and CDR2 FQGNSA.

On this clonotype: Because this beta chain is a stray read in a library intended to capture alpha chains, its abundance should not be given much weight. The J gene is TRBJ2-7, the V gene TRBV5-4, with TRBD2 matching 10 bases. Germline V lookup: CDR1 SGHNT, CDR2 YYREEE (reference sequence). This CDR3 contains 17 residues. The ends lost 5 bases at V and 0 bases at J; junction bases unmatched: 11. CDR3 coding DNA: TGTGCCAGCAGTTGGGGCACTAGCGGGGATTACTCCTACGAGCAGTACTTC. This encodes CASSWGTSGDYSYEQYF.

As for this clonotype: The library was built for alpha chains, so this beta chain is an off-target read and its size means little. This rearrangement joins TRBV10-2 to TRBJ2-7, with D possibly being TRBD1 or TRBD2 (5 bases each). CDR1 is WSHSY, CDR2 SAAADI, per germline. CDR3 size: 13 residues. Trimming removed 8 bases at V and 4 bases at J, with 15 bases between. The CDR3 coding sequence is TGCGCCAGCCGAGGACGAGGGGCTTACGAGCAGTACTTC. As protein: CASRGRGAYEQYF.

In this sample, this clonotype turned up a few times. With the library built for alpha chains, this beta chain is off target and its frequency is not meaningful. The rearrangement joins TRBV20-1 to TRBJ1-1; D is unresolved. CDR1 is DFQATT, CDR2 SNEGSKA, per germline (reference sequence). The CDR3 length is 11 residues. Trimming removed 5 bases from V and 2 bases from J, with 6 bases in between. The CDR3 DNA sequence: TGCAGTGCTGAAACCAACACTGAAGCTTTCTTT. As protein: CSAETNTEAFF.

As concerns this clonotype: This beta chain is a stray read from a library made for alpha chains; its abundance is not meaningful. The CDR3 sequence is CATSEEGAGYGYTF. The CDR3 DNA reads as TGTGCCACCAGCGAGGAGGGGGCCGGCTATGGCTACACCTTC. The V gene is TRBV24-1, the J gene TRBJ1-2; TRBD1 aligns across 7 bases. After removal of 7 bases from V and 4 bases from J, the junction contained 8 bases not matched to a gene. CDR3 size: 14 residues. Germline CDR1 and CDR2: KGHDR and SFDVKD.

On this clonotype itself: This beta chain is a stray read from a library made for alpha chains; its abundance is not meaningful. This chain uses TRBV4-1 with TRBJ2-1, with D unclear. In germline, CDR1 is MGHRA, CDR2 YSYEKL. The CDR3 sequence is 15 residues long. V lost 1 base and J lost 4, with 11 bases in between. CDR3 loop: CASSQALHRYNEQFF. The CDR3 DNA is TGCGCCAGCAGCCAAGCCTTACACAGATACAATGAGCAGTTCTTC.

This clonotype has more than one count but fewer than ten. As an off-target read in a library built for alpha chains, this beta chain has a frequency of little significance. V usage is TRBV19 and J usage is TRBJ2-2, with 8 bases fitting TRBD1. CDR3 length equals 16 residues. Germline V gene sequence: CDR1 LNHDA, CDR2 SQIVND (reference sequence). V shed 7 bases and J 7 bases; nucleotides not matched to a gene: 14. The CDR3 coding sequence is TGTGCCAGTAAGATTGCCGGGACAGGACTCATCGGGGAGCTGTTTTTT. It specifies CASKIAGTGLIGELFF.

This clonotype showed up just a few times. In a library made to pick up alpha chains, this beta chain is a stray read with a size that means little. The chain is built from TRBV10-3 and TRBJ2-5; 7 nucleotides align to TRBD2. The germline gives CDR1 ENHRY, CDR2 SYGVKD. This CDR3 has 14 amino acids. The V gene end was trimmed by 6 bases and the J gene end by 1 base; junction bases not matched to a gene: 5. The CDR3 region is CAISSGTTQETQYF. In DNA, the CDR3 is TGTGCCATCAGCTCCGGGACTACCCAAGAGACCCAGTACTTC.